This T cell receptor (beta chain) was recovered during a study of blood T cell repertoires in COVID-19. The assay was immunoSEQ multiplex PCR, and TCRdb's table has in-frame clones only and misses some. The table lists around 100,000 clones, 70% to 90% of them singletons. The CDR3 is 15 residues long. Germline values: CDR1 MGHRA, CDR2 YSYEKL. V was clipped by 6 bases and J by 0 bases; unmatched bases: 7. This clone was seen only a few times. This receptor was identified in a human donor in a cohort sampled during active COVID-19. The chain links TRBV4-1 to TRBJ1-2, with 7 bases lining up with TRBD1. Sequenced sample: peripheral blood. The CDR3 is CASRLNQGANYGYTF. CDR3 DNA: TGCGCCAGCAGATTAAACCAGGGGGCTAACTATGGCTACACCTTC.